Listed below are T cell receptor beta chains from one sample, sequenced in a study of post-analysis software for immune sequencing data. Each CDR3 protein is one row after TCRdb ran MiXCR on the PCR reads. Found here are about 770,000 distinct CDR3 sequences, around 42% of them singletons; the top ten hold approximately 4.4%. Sample: blood. These receptors were obtained from a girl under 18 with multiple sclerosis. CDR3s include the opening cysteine and the closing phenylalanine or tryptophan. D genes are given only for firm matches. Some rows have no size entry. The others give once, few or many, or a class for an expanded clone.

>.|few|TRBV20-1|TRBJ2-5
TGCAGTGCTAATACGTCCCCTAAAGAGACCCAGTACTTC
CSANTSPKETQYF
>TRBD2|few|TRBV5-1|TRBJ2-1
TGCGCCAGCAGCTTGGTTTCGCGTCAGGGTTTGGTAGCGGGAGAGGATGAGCAGTTCTTC
CASSLVSRQGLVAGEDEQFF
>.|few|TRBV20-1|TRBJ2-5
TGCAGTGCTAGAGGGCCCGGGAATGAAGAGACCCAGTACTTC
CSARGPGNEETQYF
>.|.|TRBV15|TRBJ1-1
TGTGCCACCAGCAGAGATAGGGGTAGGGACACTGAAGCTTTCTTT
CATSRDRGRDTEAFF
>.|few|TRBV15|TRBJ2-7
TGTGCCACCAGCAGAGAGACCAGCTCCTACGAGCAGTACTTC
CATSRETSSYEQYF
>TRBD2|.|TRBV27|TRBJ2-7
TGTGCCAGCAGCCGTCGGGAGGGCCTGGGCGAGCAGTACTTC
CASSRREGLGEQYF
>TRBD1|once|TRBV24-1|TRBJ1-1
TGTGCCACCAGTGATTGGGGACAGGAAGCTTTCTTT
CATSDWGQEAFF
>TRBD2|.|TRBV6-5|TRBJ2-6
TGTGCCAGCAGTTACTCGAGGGCGGGAGGCCCTTCTGGGGCCAACGTCCTGACTTTC
CASSYSRAGGPSGANVLTF
>TRBD1|.|TRBV12-3/TRBV12-4|TRBJ2-3
TGTGCCAGCGGGATTGGACAGGGCAGCACAGATACGCAGTATTTT
CASGIGQGSTDTQYF
>.|.|TRBV7-3|TRBJ1-6
TGTGCCAGCAGCTTCGCAGAGGATTCACCCCCCCACTTT
CASSFAEDSPPHF
>TRBD2|.|TRBV9|TRBJ2-3
TGTGCCAGCAGCTCCGGGACTAGCGGTATAGATACGCAGTATTTT
CASSSGTSGIDTQYF
>.|few|TRBV10-1|TRBJ2-5
TGCGCCAGCAGTGACCCGGGAGCCCAAGAGACCCAGTACTTC
CASSDPGAQETQYF
>.|.|TRBV20-1|TRBJ2-1
TGCAGTGCTAGAGGGGGTCCCTCCTACAATGAGCAGTTCTTC
CSARGGPSYNEQFF
>TRBD1|once|TRBV13|TRBJ2-7
TGTGCCAGCAGCTTGACAGGGGGCTCTCCCGAGCAGTACTTC
CASSLTGGSPEQYF
>TRBD1|many|TRBV7-2|TRBJ1-5
TGTGCCAGCAGCTTAGTGGGGGGACAGGGGGATCAGCCCCAGCATTTT
CASSLVGGQGDQPQHF
>.|few|TRBV30|TRBJ2-7
TGTGCCTGGGGACCCTCCCGGGATGAGCAGTACTTC
CAWGPSRDEQYF
>.|many|TRBV7-2|TRBJ1-6
TGTGCCAGCAGCTTAGGGACGGAGAGGAATTCACCCCTCCACTTT
CASSLGTERNSPLHF
>TRBD1|.|TRBV7-9|TRBJ2-1
TGTGCCAGCAGCTTAGTACTTAGGGACAGCTACAATGAGCAGTTCTTC
CASSLVLRDSYNEQFF
>.|.|TRBV2|TRBJ2-4
TGTGCCAGCACATACAGGGCCGCGGGGAGTGAAAACATTCAGTACTTC
CASTYRAAGSENIQYF
>.|.|TRBV3-1|TRBJ2-1
TGTGCCAGCAGCCAAGATCGATCGGTGGCTCCGGCTGAGCAGTTCTTC
CASSQDRSVAPAEQFF
>.|.|TRBV20-1|TRBJ2-6
TGCAGTGCTAGAGATATCTCTGGGGCCAACGTCCTGACTTTC
CSARDISGANVLTF
>.|.|TRBV2|TRBJ1-2
TGTGCCAAGTTGGACGGGAACTATGGCTACACCTTC
CAKLDGNYGYTF
>TRBD2|.|TRBV7-8|TRBJ2-7
TGTGCCAGCAGGGGTAGCGGGAGCGCCTACGAGCAGTACTTC
CASRGSGSAYEQYF
>TRBD1|few|TRBV5-6|TRBJ1-2
TGTGCCAGCAGCTGGGGAGCTGGGACAGGGGATCGTTATGGCTACACCTTC
CASSWGAGTGDRYGYTF
>TRBD2|.|TRBV20-1|TRBJ2-3
TGCAGTGCCGAACCTCCCGGGGGGGAAGGGGATACGCAGTATTTT
CSAEPPGGEGDTQYF
>TRBD2|few|TRBV7-9|TRBJ2-1
TGTGCCAGCAGCCTCGGACTAGCTTCGGATGAGCAGTTCTTC
CASSLGLASDEQFF
>.|.|TRBV24-1|TRBJ2-3
TGTGCCACGACTTCCGGGAAAGGGCTTAGCACAGATACGCAGTATTTT
CATTSGKGLSTDTQYF
>.|few|TRBV6-1|TRBJ1-1
TGTGCCAGCATCCGGGGCGATATGAACACTGAAGCTTTCTTT
CASIRGDMNTEAFF
>.|few|TRBV3-1|TRBJ2-4
TGTGCCAGCAGCCAAGAACTAGGGGGTGAAGCCAAAAACATTCAGTACTTC
CASSQELGGEAKNIQYF
>.|.|TRBV7-6|TRBJ2-3
TGTGCCAGCAGCTTGGGCAGCTCGCCCCTGGATACGCGGTATTTT
CASSLGSSPLDTRYF